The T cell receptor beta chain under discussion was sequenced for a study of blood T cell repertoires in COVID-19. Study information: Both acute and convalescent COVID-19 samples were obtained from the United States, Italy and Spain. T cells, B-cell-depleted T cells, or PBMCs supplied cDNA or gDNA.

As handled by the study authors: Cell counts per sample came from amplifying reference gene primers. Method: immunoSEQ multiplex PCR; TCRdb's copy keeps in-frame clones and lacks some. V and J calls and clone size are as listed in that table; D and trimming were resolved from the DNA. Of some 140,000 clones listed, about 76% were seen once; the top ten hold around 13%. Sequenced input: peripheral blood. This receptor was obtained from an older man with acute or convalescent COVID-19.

DNA for the CDR3: TGTGCCAGCATCTGGACAGGGGGCGGTAAGGGCTACACCTTC. Amino acids: CASIWTGGGKGYTF. The genes are TRBV6-5 and TRBJ1-2, with 11 bases matching TRBD1. The CDR3 is 14 residues long. CDR1 MNHEY and CDR2 SVGAGI come from the germline V gene. The ends lost 7 bases at V and 8 bases at J; junction bases unmatched: 9.